This passage covers 32 T cell receptor beta chains from one sample sequenced in a study of blood T cells in healthy people across ages. The second PCR ran about 6 to 12 cycles with a sample-barcoded 5' primer and J-beta primers. TCRdb recomputed calls from the 5' RACE reads with MiXCR, one row per CDR3 protein. The data show some 1.4 million distinct CDR3 sequences, around two fifths seen once. The sample consisted of blood. The receptors here all came from a woman between 18 and 30 years old in good health.

The CDR3 DNA sequence: TGTGCCAGCAGCCCGGACTATTCTGGCTACACCTTC. This translates into CASSPDYSGYTF. V is TRBV6-5 and J is TRBJ1-2, with D unresolved. The V and J ends lost 6 bases and 7 bases respectively, with 12 bases between them. Germline CDR1 reads MNHEY; CDR2 reads SVGAGI. This CDR3 has 12 residues.

This clonotype has a handful of counts. The chain employs TRBV29-1 and TRBJ1-1, with 9 bases that match TRBD1. V was pared by 4 bases and J by 2 bases, with 20 bases of the junction left unmatched. The CDR3 is 19 amino acids. Germline CDR1 reads SQVTM; CDR2 reads ANQGSEA. CDR3 DNA: TGCAGCGTTGTTCTTACCAACGGGGGGGACAGGGTTGTTAACACTGAAGCTTTCTTT. Amino acid sequence: CSVVLTNGGDRVVNTEAFF.

This chain connects TRBV20-1 to TRBJ2-1, with TRBD2 matching 9 bases. The germline gives CDR1 DFQATT, CDR2 SNEGSKA (reference sequence). V was clipped by 5 bases and J by 0 bases; unmatched bases: 14. This CDR3 is built from 18 residues. CDR3 loop: CSARPPGAGGFSYNEQFF. In nucleotides, the CDR3 is TGCAGTGCTCGACCCCCGGGGGCGGGAGGGTTCTCCTACAATGAGCAGTTCTTC.

V and J are TRBV15 and TRBJ1-2; D remains unclear. Germline loops: CDR1 LNHNV, CDR2 YYDKDF (reference sequence). Between the trimmed V and J ends, which lost 5 bases and 3 bases, there was a span of 19 bases. This CDR3 is built from 16 residues. CDR3: CATSPRSFPDHYGYTF. The CDR3 region has the DNA TGTGCCACCAGCCCCCGGTCCTTCCCCGACCACTATGGCTACACCTTC.

The V call is TRBV3-1, the J call TRBJ1-2; D gene unclear. CDR1 LGHDT and CDR2 YNNKEL come from the germline V gene (reference sequence). V lost 2 bases and J 7 bases, leaving 17 bases between the germline ends. CDR3 size: 15 residues. The CDR3 region has the DNA TGTGCCAGCAGCCAATCGTTAGGGCAGAATAGTGGCTACACCTTC. Protein: CASSQSLGQNSGYTF.

This clonotype was observed at least ten times. The chain joins TRBV29-1 to TRBJ2-1, with D perhaps matching TRBD2 (6 bases). The CDR3 loop spans 14 amino acids. In germline, CDR1 is SQVTM, CDR2 ANQGSEA. V was clipped by 1 base and J by 3 bases, with 10 bases between them. The CDR3 region is CSVEGTGVYNEQFF. The DNA for the CDR3 is TGCAGCGTTGAAGGAACGGGAGTCTACAATGAGCAGTTCTTC.

The chain links TRBV7-9 to TRBJ2-5, with 10 bases fitting TRBD1. Germline values: CDR1 SEHNR, CDR2 FQNEAQ (reference sequence). The CDR3 has 17 residues. V shed 5 bases and J 1 base; nucleotides not matched to a gene: 10. CDR3 in DNA: TGTGCCAGCAGCCGACAGGGGGCGCGCTACATCCAAGAGACCCAGTACTTC. Translation: CASSRQGARYIQETQYF.

This CDR3 is CSARDSQRGTDTQYF. DNA for the CDR3: TGCAGTGCTAGAGACTCGCAACGGGGCACAGATACGCAGTATTTT. The chain employs TRBV20-1 and TRBJ2-3; no firm D call. Germline-derived CDR1 and CDR2 are DFQATT and SNEGSKA (reference sequence). V shed 0 bases and J shed 1 base, with 11 bases lying between them. The CDR3 length is 15 residues.

Only a few counts were recorded for this clonotype. J is TRBJ2-1 and V is TRBV15; TRBD1 matches at 7 bases. The ends lost 1 base at V and 6 bases at J; junction bases unmatched: 3. This CDR3 contains 14 residues. Germline values: CDR1 LNHNV, CDR2 YYDKDF (reference sequence). CDR3 amino acids: CATSRGTGANEQFF. Here the CDR3 DNA reads TGTGCCACCAGCAGAGGAACAGGGGCCAATGAGCAGTTCTTC.

This clonotype has just a few counts. The J gene is TRBJ2-1, the V gene TRBV6-5; no reliable D call. V was trimmed by 6 bases and J by 6 bases, leaving 12 bases between them. CDR1 and CDR2 (germline): MNHEY, SVGAGI. CDR3 size: 13 residues. The CDR3 nucleotides are TGTGCCAGCAGCCCCTCTAGTGCCAATGAGCAGTTCTTC. It translates to CASSPSSANEQFF.

This clonotype has more than one count but fewer than ten. V gene TRBV29-1 combines with J gene TRBJ2-1; D uncertain. CDR1 and CDR2 from the germline V gene are SQVTM and ANQGSEA. The CDR3 covers 15 residues. V gave up 5 bases and J gave up 0 bases, with 14 bases separating them. The CDR3 DNA is TGCAGCGTTCCTACACCCCAGAGCTCCTACAATGAGCAGTTCTTC. Encoded protein: CSVPTPQSSYNEQFF.

This clonotype was found a few times. This sequence joins TRBV12-3 or TRBV12-4 and TRBJ2-5; possible D gene TRBD1, 7 bases. CDR3 length: 16 residues. Trimming shortened V by 2 bases and J by 5 bases, and 18 bases separated the two germline ends. The CDR3 loop is CASSLNRGGGSETQYF. DNA of the CDR3: TGTGCCAGCAGTTTAAACAGGGGTGGGGGGTCGGAGACCCAGTACTTC.

This chain connects TRBV4-1 to TRBJ1-6; TRBD1 is a possible D gene (6 bases). This CDR3 contains 15 residues. V was cut by 0 bases and J by 10 bases, with 13 bases left in between. Germline CDR1 reads MGHRA; CDR2 reads YSYEKL. In nucleotides, the CDR3 is TGCGCCAGCAGCCAAGAAGGGGGTGGCCGGTCACCCCTCCACTTT. Residues: CASSQEGGGRSPLHF.

The V call is TRBV7-9, the J call TRBJ2-7, with a weak D call TRBD2 (6 bases). Germline CDR1 and CDR2: SEHNR and FQNEAQ (reference sequence). The CDR3 totals 15 residues. Trimming left V 2 bases short and J 0 bases short, with 11 bases between. The CDR3 nucleotides read TGTGCCAGCAGCTTAATGGCGGGGATCTCCTACGAGCAGTACTTC. Translating gives CASSLMAGISYEQYF. Supplemented by reference TRBV7-9 and TRBJ2-7, the full variable domain reads DTGVSQNPRHKITKRGQNVTFRCDPISEHNRLYWYRQTLGQGPEFLTYFQNEAQLEKSRLLSDRFSAERPKGSFSTLEIQRTEQGDSAMYLCASSLMAGISYEQYFGPGTRLTVT.

The sample holds one count of this clonotype. The V and J genes are TRBV12-3 or TRBV12-4 and TRBJ2-1; 10 positions agree with TRBD2. This CDR3 is built from 15 residues. After removal of 5 bases from V and 12 bases from J, the junction contained 13 bases not matched to a gene. The chain's CDR3 is CASSPSGSPTFGQFF. CDR3 nucleotides: TGTGCCAGCAGTCCTAGCGGGAGCCCGACTTTTGGGCAGTTCTTC.

This sequence joins TRBV4-2 and TRBJ2-7; D not resolved. Germline V gene lookup returns CDR1 LGHNA and CDR2 YNFKEQ. Between the trimmed V and J ends, which lost 1 base and 5 bases, there was a span of 12 bases. CDR3 length equals 14 residues. For the CDR3, the DNA is TGTGCCAGCAGCCAAGGATTAGGTGAGAACGAGCAGTACTTC. It translates to CASSQGLGENEQYF.

The table lists this clonotype with many counts. The chain's CDR3 is CSAAGGYRNYNEQFF. CDR3 coding DNA: TGCAGTGCTGCCGGGGGTTACCGGAACTACAATGAGCAGTTCTTC. V is TRBV20-1 and J is TRBJ2-1, with TRBD2 as a possible D gene (6 bases). The length of the CDR3 is 15 residues. Trimming removed 5 bases at V and 3 bases at J, with 17 bases between. Germline CDR1 is DFQATT and CDR2 is SNEGSKA (reference sequence).

This chain uses TRBV6-6 with TRBJ1-6, with D possibly TRBD1 on 5 matching bases. In germline, CDR1 is MNHNY, CDR2 SVGAGI (reference sequence). V shed 10 bases and J shed 4 bases, with 11 bases lying between them. The CDR3 totals 13 residues. This CDR3 is CATSTEYNSPLHF. Here the CDR3 DNA reads TGTGCCACCTCGACAGAGTATAATTCACCCCTCCACTTT.

The rearrangement joins TRBV5-5 to TRBJ1-1; 7 bases are a match to TRBD1. Germline V gene lookup returns CDR1 SGHKS and CDR2 YYEKEE (reference sequence). The V segment lost 4 bases and the J segment 3 bases; nucleotides outside the gene matches: 3. The CDR3 covers 13 residues. The CDR3 DNA follows: TGTGCCAGCAGCACAGACAGGGACACTGAAGCTTTCTTT. Translation gives CASSTDRDTEAFF.

Details on this clonotype: Just one base apart from a much larger clone, this may be a read error. The rearrangement joins TRBV5-1 to TRBJ1-2; D is possibly TRBD1 (5 bases). Trimming took off 5 bases at V and 3 bases at J, with 26 bases between the two ends. This CDR3 spans 18 amino acids. Germline CDR1 reads SGHRS; CDR2 reads YFSETQ. CDR3 nucleotides: TGCGCCAGCAGAGACGGCCGGGACGGGGGACTCCTGGACTATGGCTACACCTTC. It translates to CASRDGRDGGLLDYGYTF.

About this clonotype: Since a much larger clone is just one base distant, this may be a read error. The V call is TRBV27, the J call TRBJ2-1, with 10 bases fitting TRBD2. This CDR3 contains 14 residues. Germline V CDR1 and CDR2: MNHEY, SMNVEV (reference sequence). DNA of the CDR3: TGTGTCAGCACGATAGCGGGGGGTGTAGATGAGCAGTTCTTC. It codes for CVSTIAGGVDEQFF.

This sequence joins TRBV2 and TRBJ2-1; D ambiguous. The CDR3 sequence is 12 residues long. CDR1 is SNHLY, CDR2 FYNNEI, per germline. V shed 6 bases and J shed 9 bases, with 12 bases lying between them. The CDR3 nucleotides read TGTGCCAGCAGCCGTTCCGCCGCTGAGCAGTTCTTC. Translating gives CASSRSAAEQFF.

This clonotype was seen many times. The chain has TRBV27 and TRBJ2-3, with D unresolved. The length of the CDR3 is 15 residues. V dropped 2 bases and J dropped 0 bases, with 9 bases sitting between them. Germline CDR1 and CDR2: MNHEY and SMNVEV (reference sequence). This CDR3 reads CASSLRQPSTDTQYF. Written as DNA, the CDR3 is TGTGCCAGCAGTTTACGGCAACCTAGCACAGATACGCAGTATTTT.

This sequence joins TRBV6-6 and TRBJ2-3; 9 bases fit TRBD2. Losses at the gene ends were 6 bases for V and 6 bases for J; bases not matched to a gene: 7. The germline CDR1 and CDR2 sequences are MNHNY and SVGAGI (reference sequence). The CDR3 has 14 residues. The CDR3 sequence: CASRRKSGGDTQYF. DNA of the CDR3: TGTGCCAGCAGGAGGAAAAGCGGGGGGGATACGCAGTATTTT.

The chain carries TRBV10-2 and TRBJ2-3, with D perhaps TRBD1 or TRBD2 (5 bases each). The germline V gene encodes CDR1 WSHSY and CDR2 SAAADI. CDR3 size: 15 residues. Trimming took 6 bases from V and 2 from J, leaving 15 bases between them. The CDR3 DNA sequence: TGCGCCAGCAGAGATAGGGGAGCCCTCACAGATACGCAGTATTTT. Translation: CASRDRGALTDTQYF.

This rearrangement joins TRBV20-1 to TRBJ1-2; the D is unclear. V lost 0 bases and J 8 bases, leaving 13 bases between the germline ends. Germline V gene sequence: CDR1 DFQATT, CDR2 SNEGSKA (reference sequence). The CDR3 loop spans 13 amino acids. CDR3 nucleotide sequence: TGCAGTGCTAGAGATAACCCGCCGGAGGGCTACACCTTC. Amino acid sequence: CSARDNPPEGYTF.

The genes are TRBV12-3 or TRBV12-4 and TRBJ1-5, with D possibly being TRBD1 (5 bases). The CDR3 has 13 residues. V was cut by 10 bases and J by 6 bases, with 16 bases left in between. In DNA, the CDR3 is TGTGCCACCAAGGGAGGGAGGGGTCAGCCCCAGCATTTT. This sequence encodes CATKGGRGQPQHF.

The chain uses TRBV28 and TRBJ1-1; TRBD1 might be the D (5 bases). Germline V gives CDR1 MDHEN, CDR2 SYDVKM. Deletions cut 5 bases from V and 1 base from J, with 14 bases between. The CDR3 runs 15 residues. CDR3 nucleotide sequence: TGTGCCAGCAGTACCCCCTGGGGGACGAACACTGAAGCTTTCTTT. This sequence encodes CASSTPWGTNTEAFF.

The J gene is TRBJ2-1, the V gene TRBV9; no clear D gene. The V gene lost 1 base and the J gene lost 5 bases, with 7 bases spanning the gap. The CDR3 totals 13 residues. Germline-derived CDR1 and CDR2 are SGDLS and YYNGEE. The CDR3 region has the DNA TGTGCCAGCAGCGTACACGAGAACAATGAGCAGTTCTTC. This codes for CASSVHENNEQFF.

The chain couples TRBV30 to TRBJ1-1, with 11 bases aligning to TRBD1. Per the germline V gene, CDR1 is GTSNPN and CDR2 is SVGIG (reference sequence). This CDR3 has 14 amino acids. The V and J ends lost 5 bases and 4 bases, in that order; junction bases with no gene match: 6. The CDR3 region has the DNA TGTGCCTGGGGAAGCGGGACAGGGGGCACTGAAGCTTTCTTT. Translated: CAWGSGTGGTEAFF. Based on the CDR3 plus reference TRBV30 and TRBJ1-1, the full variable domain is SQTIHQWPATLVQPVGSPLSLECTVEGTSNPNLYWYRQAAGRGLQLLFYSVGIGQISSEVPQNLSASRPQDRQFILSSKKLLLSDSGFYLCAWGSGTGGTEAFFGQGTRLTVV.

The rearrangement joins TRBV5-8 to TRBJ2-5; D remains ambiguous. The J call is doubtful: the DNA matches TRBJ2-7 better. The CDR3 consists of 13 residues. The germline V gene encodes CDR1 SGHTS and CDR2 YDEGEE. CDR3 sequence reads: CASSLGEWDEQYF. The CDR3 DNA reads as TGTGCCAGCAGCTTGGGCGAGTGGGACGAGCAGTACTTC.

The chain links TRBV9 to TRBJ2-5; 9 nucleotides match TRBD2. Germline V lookup: CDR1 SGDLS, CDR2 YYNGEE. The V and J ends lost 4 bases and 11 bases, in that order; junction bases with no gene match: 15. The CDR3 has 15 amino acids. The CDR3 sequence: CASSPGLADDNEQYF. The CDR3 DNA reads TGTGCCAGCAGCCCGGGACTAGCAGACGACAATGAGCAGTACTTC.